What follows is one TCR beta chain and its context. The antigen remains undetermined. Sampling of alopecia areata patients yielded lesional scalp punch biopsies as well as peripheral blood. The V segment lost 4 bases and the J segment 1 base; nucleotides outside the gene matches: 2. The germline V gene encodes CDR1 SGDLS and CDR2 YYNGEE. This CDR3 comprises 15 residues. The authors extracted RNA and reverse transcribed it into cDNA as the sequencing template. Some clones are missing from TCRdb's copy, which holds only in-frame ones; the method was immunoSEQ multiplex PCR. The data hold some 100,000 clones, with roughly two fifths observed a single time. This specimen belongs to a study of CD8+ T cells in alopecia areata. Study-wide results and limits: Scalp repertoires also include resident alphabeta T cells from normal skin. Higher clonality than in normal scalp was seen in lesional scalp, especially alopecia totalis/universalis.

This receptor was taken from a human donor with alopecia areata. The rearrangement uses TRBV9 and TRBJ2-2; 9 bases align to TRBD1. Sequenced sample: CD4+ T cells sorted from blood. The CDR3 protein is CASSRTGVNTGELFF. The CDR3 DNA reads TGTGCCAGCAGCAGGACAGGGGTGAACACCGGGGAGCTGTTTTTT.